The rows below give T cell receptor beta chains drawn from one sample of a study of patients with pleural tuberculosis. TCRdb recomputed calls from the reads with MiXCR, one row per CDR3 protein. The top ten clones hold 3.5% of a sample with under 30,000 distinct CDR3 sequences, 18% of them seen once. Specimen: peripheral blood. The receptors were sampled from a human donor with pleural tuberculosis. The CDR3 runs from the conserved cysteine through the conserved F or W.

TRBJ2-7,TRBV7-2,CASSLESGFEQYF
TRBJ2-1,TRBV15,CATSQRRYEQFF
TRBJ1-2,TRBV29-1,CSVEEKSINYGYTF
TRBJ2-7,TRBV27,CASSLQGVSYEQYF
TRBJ2-5,TRBV5-1,CASSTGGYQETQYF
TRBJ1-1,TRBV11-2,CASSLDGGTEAFF
TRBJ2-1,TRBV5-6,CASRRTGEGRNEQFF
TRBJ2-7,TRBV2,CASSLELALSYEQYF
TRBJ2-7,TRBV28,CASSLETKQYF
TRBJ1-5,TRBV12-3/TRBV12-4,CASSLGISNQPQHF
TRBJ2-3,TRBV20-1,CSAPATTSTDTQYF
TRBJ1-5,TRBV20-1,CSAGGLGQLRDSSQPQHF
TRBJ1-2,TRBV7-9,CASSRQYGYTF
TRBJ1-1,TRBV7-9,CAIEQGSHTEAFF
TRBJ2-1,TRBV20-1,CSAGRQGGGSANEQFF
TRBJ1-1,TRBV28,CSSSLSRPHETFF
TRBJ1-1,TRBV15,CATSRRSGHLNTEAFF
TRBJ1-1,TRBV5-1,CASSLRVNTEAFF
TRBJ1-1,TRBV24-1,CATSAGQGRERTEAFF
TRBJ2-7,TRBV19,CASGHIYEQYF
TRBJ2-3,TRBV10-3,CAISESASGSVDTQYF
TRBJ1-2,TRBV11-2,CARDKTGEYYGYTF
TRBJ2-5,TRBV12-3/TRBV12-4,CASSGWSTQYF
TRBJ1-3,TRBV29-1,CSVEIGNTIYF
TRBJ1-1,TRBV4-1,CASSPGRGIGTEAFF
TRBJ1-5,TRBV24-1,CATSETDHSPQHF
TRBJ1-6,TRBV28,CASSPYNSPLHF
TRBJ2-5,TRBV7-9,CASSLLGLEETQYF
TRBJ1-6,TRBV28,CASSLSGYQNSPLHF
TRBJ2-1,TRBV12-3/TRBV12-4,CASSPQAGVYNEQFF
TRBJ2-2,TRBV7-9,CASSAPSRDRGNRELFF
TRBJ2-1,TRBV5-1,CASSSPPEQFF
TRBJ1-1,TRBV6-1,CASTNRIRNTEAFF
TRBJ2-7,TRBV27,CASSLSRFYEQYF
TRBJ2-7,TRBV20-1,CSAADSYSIGEQYF
TRBJ1-1,TRBV27,CASRRGGTEAFF
TRBJ2-7,TRBV4-3,CASSRGQGATYEQYF
TRBJ1-1,TRBV20-1,CSAPRAGGMNTEAFF
TRBJ2-1,TRBV6-1,CASSHGGNEQFF